This T cell receptor beta chain was retrieved from a study of Ad26.COV2.S vaccination and SARS-CoV-2 variants. The overall study: Intramuscular Ad26.COV2.S at 5x10^10 or 1x10^11 viral particles.

Germline CDR1 reads MNHEY; CDR2 reads SVGEGT. Deletions cut 6 bases from V and 5 bases from J, with 11 bases between. The CDR3 contains 13 residues. The data were produced by immunoSEQ multiplex PCR, yet TCRdb's version contains in-frame clones alone and is incomplete. Of some 320,000 clones listed, about 86% were seen once; the top ten hold 1.5% to 2.5%. This clone was observed many times. Treatment meaning: 15 to 20 received Ad26.COV2.S at low or high dose, single or two shots; 5 received placebo; per-sample allocation not given. Day 63 following the first vaccine or placebo injection was when the samples were taken.

The source of this sequence is a person aged 18-60 years who received the Ad26.COV2.S COVID-19 vaccine or a placebo. The material sequenced was peripheral blood, taken in a trial of Ad26.COV2.S vaccine versus placebo. This chain connects TRBV6-2 or TRBV6-3 to TRBJ1-5; the D is unclear. This chain's CDR3 is CASSSLLYQPQHF. DNA for the CDR3: TGTGCCAGCAGCTCCTTACTCTATCAGCCCCAGCATTTT.